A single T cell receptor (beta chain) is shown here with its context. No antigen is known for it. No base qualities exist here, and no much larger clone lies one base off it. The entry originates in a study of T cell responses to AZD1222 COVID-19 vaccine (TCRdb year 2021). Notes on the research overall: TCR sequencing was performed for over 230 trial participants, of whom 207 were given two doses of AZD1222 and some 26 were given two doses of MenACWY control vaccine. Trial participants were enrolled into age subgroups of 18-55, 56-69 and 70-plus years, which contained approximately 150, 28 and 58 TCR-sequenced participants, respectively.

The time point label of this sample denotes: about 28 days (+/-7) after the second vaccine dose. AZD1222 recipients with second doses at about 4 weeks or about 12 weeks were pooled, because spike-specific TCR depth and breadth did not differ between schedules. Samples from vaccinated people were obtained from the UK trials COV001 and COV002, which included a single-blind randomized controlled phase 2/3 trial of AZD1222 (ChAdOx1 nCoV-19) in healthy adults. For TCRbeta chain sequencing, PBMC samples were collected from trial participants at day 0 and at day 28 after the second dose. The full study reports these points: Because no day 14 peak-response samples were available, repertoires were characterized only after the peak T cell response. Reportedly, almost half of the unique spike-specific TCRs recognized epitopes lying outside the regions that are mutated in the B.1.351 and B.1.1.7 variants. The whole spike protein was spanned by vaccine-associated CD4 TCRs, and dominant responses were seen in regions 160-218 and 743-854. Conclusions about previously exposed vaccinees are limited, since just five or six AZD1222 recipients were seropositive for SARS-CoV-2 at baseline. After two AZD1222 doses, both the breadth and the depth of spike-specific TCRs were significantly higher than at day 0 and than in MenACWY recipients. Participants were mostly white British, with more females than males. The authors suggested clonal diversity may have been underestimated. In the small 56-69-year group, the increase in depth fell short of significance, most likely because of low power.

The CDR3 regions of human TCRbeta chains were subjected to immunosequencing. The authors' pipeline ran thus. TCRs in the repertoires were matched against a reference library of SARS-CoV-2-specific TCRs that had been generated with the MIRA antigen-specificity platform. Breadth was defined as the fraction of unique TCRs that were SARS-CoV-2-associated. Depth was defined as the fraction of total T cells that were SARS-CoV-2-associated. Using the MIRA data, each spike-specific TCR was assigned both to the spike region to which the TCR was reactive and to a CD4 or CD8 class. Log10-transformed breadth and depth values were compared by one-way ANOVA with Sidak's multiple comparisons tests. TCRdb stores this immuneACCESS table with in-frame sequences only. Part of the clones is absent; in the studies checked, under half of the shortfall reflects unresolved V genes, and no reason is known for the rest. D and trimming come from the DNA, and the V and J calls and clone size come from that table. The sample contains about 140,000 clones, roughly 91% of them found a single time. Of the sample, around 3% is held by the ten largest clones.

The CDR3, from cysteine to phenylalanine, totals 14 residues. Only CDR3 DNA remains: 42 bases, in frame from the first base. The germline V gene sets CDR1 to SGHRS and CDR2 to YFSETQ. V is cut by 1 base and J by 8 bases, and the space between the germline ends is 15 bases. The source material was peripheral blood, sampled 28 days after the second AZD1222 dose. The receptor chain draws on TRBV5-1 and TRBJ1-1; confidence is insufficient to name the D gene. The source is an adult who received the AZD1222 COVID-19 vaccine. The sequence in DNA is TGCGCCAGCAGCTTGAGTGGTGCGGCGGGAGAAGCTTTCTTT. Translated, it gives CASSLSGAAGEAFF. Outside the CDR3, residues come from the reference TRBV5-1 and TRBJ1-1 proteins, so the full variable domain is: KAGVTQTPRYLIKTRGQQVTLSCSPISGHRSVSWYQQTPGQGLQFLFEYFSETQRNKGNFPGRFSGRQFSNSRSEMNVSTLELGDSALYLCASSLSGAAGEAFFGQGTRLTVV.